The clone carrying this TCR beta chain was observed a handful of times. Via MiXCR, TCRdb re-called the PCR reads, giving one row per CDR3 protein. The sample has approximately 40,000 distinct CDR3 sequences; 36% are singletons. The CDR3 totals 11 residues. Trimming stripped 8 bases from V and 2 bases from J, with 5 bases between. Germline lookup yields CDR1 SGHTA and CDR2 FQGTGA. This sample was included in a study of vaccination and CD4 T cells after COVID-19. As for the study in general: The convalescents, six males and four females, included two who were Hispanic. As their vaccination, participants received two doses of either BNT162b2 or mRNA-1273 vaccine. The interval from dose two to post-vaccine sampling had a median of 72 days, and it ranged from 14 to 241.

The time point: late sampling 161 to 241 days after vaccination in a few convalescent patients. The sample in question was CD4+ T cells from blood, obtained about 7 months after SARS-CoV-2 vaccination. V gene TRBV7-3 combines with J gene TRBJ2-3; D is undetermined. This TCR was sampled from a human donor who had recovered from COVID-19. The chain's CDR3 is CASGYTDTQYF. DNA for the CDR3: TGTGCCAGCGGATACACAGATACGCAGTATTTT.